This T cell receptor (beta chain) is from a study of T cells in Graves' hyperthyroidism and ophthalmopathy. The blood sample was taken at first hyperthyroidism diagnosis, before any ophthalmopathy symptoms. RNA transcripts gave rise to amplified TCR beta CDR3 regions. When the TCR CDR3 underwent first-round RT-PCR, the HTBI primer set was used. TCRdb recomputed calls from the multiplex PCR reads with MiXCR, one row per CDR3 protein. The sample shows roughly 360,000 distinct CDR3 sequences, about 14% of them seen only once. The specimen sequenced was blood. The source is a man aged 30 to 45 with Graves' hyperthyroidism that later progressed to Graves' ophthalmopathy.

The CDR3 coding sequence is TGCGCCAGCAGCTTCAGGGGAGAAAAACGCAATGAGCAGTTCTTC. Translation gives CASSFRGEKRNEQFF. This chain joins TRBV5-1 and TRBJ2-1; weak D call: TRBD1 (6 bases). This CDR3 has 15 amino acids. V was shortened by 2 bases and J by 6 bases, with 15 bases between the two germline ends. The V gene's germline CDR1 is SGHRS and CDR2 YFSETQ.